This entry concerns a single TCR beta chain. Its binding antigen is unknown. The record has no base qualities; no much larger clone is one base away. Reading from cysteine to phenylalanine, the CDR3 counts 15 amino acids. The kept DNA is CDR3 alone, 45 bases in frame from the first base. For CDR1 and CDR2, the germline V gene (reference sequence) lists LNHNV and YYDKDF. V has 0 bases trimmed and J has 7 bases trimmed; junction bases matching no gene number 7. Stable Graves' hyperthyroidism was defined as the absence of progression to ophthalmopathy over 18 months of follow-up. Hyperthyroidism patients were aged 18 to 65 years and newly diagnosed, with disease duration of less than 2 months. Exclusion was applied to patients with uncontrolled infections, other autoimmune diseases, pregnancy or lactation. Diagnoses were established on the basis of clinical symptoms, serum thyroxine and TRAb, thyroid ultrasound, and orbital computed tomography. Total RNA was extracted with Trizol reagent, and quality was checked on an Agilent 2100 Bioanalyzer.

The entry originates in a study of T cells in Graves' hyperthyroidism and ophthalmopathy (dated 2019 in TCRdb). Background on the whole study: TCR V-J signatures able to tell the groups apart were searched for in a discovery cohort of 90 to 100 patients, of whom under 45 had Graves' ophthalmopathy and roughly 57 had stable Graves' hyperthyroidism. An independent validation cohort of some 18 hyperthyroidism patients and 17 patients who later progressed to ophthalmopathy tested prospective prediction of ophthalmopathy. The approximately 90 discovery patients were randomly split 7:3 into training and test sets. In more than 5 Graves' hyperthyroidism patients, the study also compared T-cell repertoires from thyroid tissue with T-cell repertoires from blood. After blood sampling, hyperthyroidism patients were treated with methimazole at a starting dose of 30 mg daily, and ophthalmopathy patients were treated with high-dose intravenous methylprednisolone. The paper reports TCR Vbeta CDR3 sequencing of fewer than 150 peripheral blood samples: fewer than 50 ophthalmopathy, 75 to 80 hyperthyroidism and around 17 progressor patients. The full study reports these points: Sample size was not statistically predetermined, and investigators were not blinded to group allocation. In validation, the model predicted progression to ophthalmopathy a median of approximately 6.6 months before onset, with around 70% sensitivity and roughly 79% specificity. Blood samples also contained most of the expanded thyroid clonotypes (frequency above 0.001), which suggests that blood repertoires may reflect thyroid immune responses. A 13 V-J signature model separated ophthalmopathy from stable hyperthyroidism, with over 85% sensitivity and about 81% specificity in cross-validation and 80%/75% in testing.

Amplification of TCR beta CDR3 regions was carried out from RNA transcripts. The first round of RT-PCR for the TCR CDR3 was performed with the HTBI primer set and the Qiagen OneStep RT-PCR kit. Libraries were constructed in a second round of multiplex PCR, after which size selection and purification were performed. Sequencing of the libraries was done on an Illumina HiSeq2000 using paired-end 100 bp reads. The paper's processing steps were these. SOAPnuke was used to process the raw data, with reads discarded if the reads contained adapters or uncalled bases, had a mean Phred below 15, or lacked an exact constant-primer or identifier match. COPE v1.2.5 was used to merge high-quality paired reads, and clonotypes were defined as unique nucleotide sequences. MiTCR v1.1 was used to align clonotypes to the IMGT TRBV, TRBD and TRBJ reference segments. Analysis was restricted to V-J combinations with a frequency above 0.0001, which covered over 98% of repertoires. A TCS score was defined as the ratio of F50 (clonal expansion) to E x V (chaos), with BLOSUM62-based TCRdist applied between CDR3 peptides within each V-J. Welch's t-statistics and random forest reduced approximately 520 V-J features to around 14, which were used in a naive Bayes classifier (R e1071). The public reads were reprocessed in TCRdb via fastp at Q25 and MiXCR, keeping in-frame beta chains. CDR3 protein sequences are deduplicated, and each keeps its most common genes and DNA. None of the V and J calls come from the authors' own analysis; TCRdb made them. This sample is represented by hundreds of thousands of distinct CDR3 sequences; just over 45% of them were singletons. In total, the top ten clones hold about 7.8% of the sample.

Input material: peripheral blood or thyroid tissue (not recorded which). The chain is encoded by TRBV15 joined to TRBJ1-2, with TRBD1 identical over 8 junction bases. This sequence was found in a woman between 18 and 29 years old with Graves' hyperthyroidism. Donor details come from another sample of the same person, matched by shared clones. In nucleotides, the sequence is TGTGCCACCAGCAGAGATCGGACAGGGCCCTTTGGCTACACCTTC. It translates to CATSRDRTGPFGYTF.